The 20 T cell receptor beta chains below come from one sample, sequenced in a study of blood T cell repertoires in COVID-19. The method was immunoSEQ multiplex PCR; TCRdb's version includes in-frame clones alone and lacks a portion of them. The sample yields about 140,000 clones, roughly 90% seen once. The sequencing sample was made of peripheral blood. The receptors were sampled from a man between 50 and 59 years old with active or convalescent COVID-19.

V and J are TRBV2 and TRBJ1-5; D call uncertain. V lost 7 bases and J 2 bases, leaving 9 bases between the germline ends. The CDR3 is made up of 13 amino acids. In germline, CDR1 is SNHLY, CDR2 FYNNEI. The DNA for the CDR3 is TGTGCCAGCAAAAGGGAGGGCAATCAGCCCCAGCATTTT. Translating gives CASKREGNQPQHF.

The V gene is TRBV27, the J gene TRBJ2-5; the match to TRBD2 covers 7 bases. V was pared by 8 bases and J by 5 bases, with 20 bases of the junction left unmatched. Looked up from germline, CDR1 is MNHEY and CDR2 is SMNVEV (reference sequence). This CDR3 is 17 amino acids long. CDR3 amino acids: CASRGGRAVGIAETQYF. The CDR3 region has the DNA TGTGCCAGCCGGGGAGGGCGTGCGGTCGGGATTGCGGAGACCCAGTACTTC.

The rearrangement links TRBV21-1 to TRBJ2-7; the DNA was not compared with TRBD1, the D call given in the table. TRBV21-1 is noted as a pseudogene. The CDR3 loop spans 12 amino acids. CDR3 sequence: CANPGQVCEQYF. CDR3 bases: TGTGCCAACCCCGGACAGGTTTGCGAGCAGTACTTC.

The rearrangement joins TRBV29-1 to TRBJ2-3; 8 bases agree with TRBD2. The CDR3 has 13 residues. Germline assignment: CDR1 SQVTM and CDR2 ANQGSEA. V dropped 6 bases and J dropped 15; count of bases not matched to a gene: 17. CDR3 residues: CSVTISGLARDYF. The CDR3 region has the DNA TGCAGCGTCACGATTTCCGGACTAGCAAGGGACTATTTT.

The V call is TRBV28, the J call TRBJ2-5; D call uncertain. CDR3 length equals 11 residues. V was pared by 8 bases and J by 5 bases, with 9 bases between. Germline V gene sequence: CDR1 MDHEN, CDR2 SYDVKM. This chain's CDR3 is CASGRPETQYF. The CDR3 DNA reads as TGTGCCAGCGGCCGCCCGGAGACCCAGTACTTC. Based on the CDR3 plus reference TRBV28 and TRBJ2-5, the full variable domain is DVKVTQSSRYLVKRTGEKVFLECVQDMDHENMFWYRQDPGLGLRLIYFSYDVKMKEKGDIPEGYSVSREKKERFSLILESASTNQTSMYLCASGRPETQYFGPGTRLLVL.

The V and J genes are TRBV7-2 and TRBJ2-1; TRBD2 is a possible D gene (5 bases). Trimming pared 1 base from V and 7 bases from J, leaving 14 bases between. The CDR3 consists of 15 residues. Germline assignment: CDR1 SGHTA and CDR2 FQGNSA. CDR3 nucleotides: TGTGCCAGCAGCTTAGAAAGCTCGGGGTGGAATGAGCAGTTCTTC. Protein product: CASSLESSGWNEQFF.

The CDR3, as DNA: TGCAGCGTTGATCGGGTCGGCGGGTATGGCTACACCTTC. Its protein product is CSVDRVGGYGYTF. This sequence joins TRBV29-1 and TRBJ1-2; unclear D gene. The CDR3 is made up of 13 amino acids. The germline V gene encodes CDR1 SQVTM and CDR2 ANQGSEA. V was clipped by 3 bases and J by 5 bases, with 13 bases between them. Combining the CDR3 with reference TRBV29-1 and TRBJ1-2 gives the whole variable domain SAVISQKPSRDICQRGTSLTIQCQVDSQVTMMFWYRQQPGQSLTLIATANQGSEATYESGFVIDKFPISRPNLTFSTLTVSNMSPEDSSIYLCSVDRVGGYGYTFGSGTRLTVV.

V is TRBV30 and J is TRBJ1-2; D is possibly TRBD1 (5 bases). V lost 2 bases, J lost 2 bases, and 21 bases lay in between. CDR1 is GTSNPN, CDR2 SVGIG, per germline (reference sequence). The CDR3 has 17 amino acids. Here the CDR3 DNA reads TGTGCCTGGAGTCTGCGGGGCGGTTACATCCAAAACTATGGCTACACCTTC. It is translated as CAWSLRGGYIQNYGYTF. Supplemented by reference TRBV30 and TRBJ1-2, the full variable domain reads SQTIHQWPATLVQPVGSPLSLECTVEGTSNPNLYWYRQAAGRGLQLLFYSVGIGQISSEVPQNLSASRPQDRQFILSSKKLLLSDSGFYLCAWSLRGGYIQNYGYTFGSGTRLTVV.

The chain joins TRBV25-1 to TRBJ2-7; 10 bases are a match to TRBD1. CDR1 and CDR2 from the germline V gene are MGHDK and SYGVNS. The junction had 5 bases not matched to a gene; V was cut back by 3 bases and J by 3 bases. The CDR3 runs to 15 residues. CDR3 nucleotide sequence: TGTGCCAGCAGTGACCGGGACAGGGGAAACTACGAGCAGTACTTC. Encoded protein: CASSDRDRGNYEQYF.

This clone was recorded once. The rearrangement uses TRBV5-8 and TRBJ1-3; no clear D gene. Germline V gene lookup returns CDR1 SGHTS and CDR2 YDEGEE. Between the trimmed V and J ends, which lost 1 base and 2 bases, there was a span of 10 bases. The CDR3 sequence is 15 residues long. The CDR3 nucleotides are TGTGCCAGCAGCTTGTCCGGGAGTCCTGGAAACACCATATATTTT. It specifies CASSLSGSPGNTIYF.

The chain carries TRBV29-1 and TRBJ1-1; TRBD1 is a possible D gene (5 bases). The CDR3 covers 13 residues. Germline V gene data show CDR1 as SQVTM and CDR2 as ANQGSEA. Trimming shortened V by 7 bases and J by 0 bases, and 12 bases separated the two germline ends. The CDR3: CSAVTGLNTEAFF. Here the CDR3 DNA reads TGCAGCGCCGTAACAGGCTTGAACACTGAAGCTTTCTTT.

The chain employs TRBV30 and TRBJ2-7; TRBD1 might be the D (6 bases). Germline V gene lookup returns CDR1 GTSNPN and CDR2 SVGIG (reference sequence). This CDR3 has 13 residues. V shed 4 bases and J shed 9 bases, with 19 bases lying between them. CDR3 residues: CAWMPRGHTTQYF. The DNA of the CDR3 is TGTGCCTGGATGCCCCGGGGACATACAACGCAGTACTTC.

This sequence joins TRBV29-1 and TRBJ2-7; TRBD2 agrees at 7 bases. CDR3 length equals 13 residues. Germline V lookup: CDR1 SQVTM, CDR2 ANQGSEA. With V trimmed by 6 bases and J by 6 bases, 11 bases remained unmatched. The CDR3 bases are TGCAGCGTAGTTGCTCAGCGGGAAAGCGAGCAGTACTTC. This codes for CSVVAQRESEQYF.

CDR3 region: CASTSRSGGVNQPQHF. The CDR3 coding sequence is TGTGCCAGTACCTCTCGGTCAGGGGGTGTCAATCAGCCCCAGCATTTT. The chain employs TRBV19 and TRBJ1-5, with TRBD1 matching over 7 bases. V dropped 7 bases and J dropped 3; count of bases not matched to a gene: 12. Germline lookup yields CDR1 LNHDA and CDR2 SQIVND (reference sequence). The CDR3 is made up of 16 amino acids.

This chain connects TRBV28 to TRBJ2-5; 8 bases fit TRBD1. V dropped 4 bases and J dropped 5; count of bases not matched to a gene: 6. CDR3 length: 14 amino acids. Germline V gene sequence: CDR1 MDHEN, CDR2 SYDVKM. CDR3 bases: TGTGCCAGCAGTTCCCCAGGGGGCCTGGAGACCCAGTACTTC. Encoded protein: CASSSPGGLETQYF.

In its sample, this clone was seen once. V usage is TRBV14 and J usage is TRBJ1-2; possible D gene TRBD1, 6 bases. The germline V gene encodes CDR1 SGHDN and CDR2 FVKESK. V lost 3 bases and J 5 bases, leaving 10 bases between the germline ends. CDR3 length: 13 amino acids. This chain's CDR3 is CASSQDSKYGYTF. The CDR3 nucleotides read TGTGCCAGCAGCCAGGACAGTAAATATGGCTACACCTTC.

This rearrangement joins TRBV19 to TRBJ2-1; TRBD1 aligns across 7 bases. The CDR3 loop spans 14 amino acids. J was trimmed by 8 bases and V by 8 bases; bases with no gene match: 12. Germline V lookup: CDR1 LNHDA, CDR2 SQIVND (reference sequence). CDR3 bases: TGTGCCAGTTCTTCGACAGGGTTGACCGATGAGCAGTTCTTC. Translating gives CASSSTGLTDEQFF.

The chain employs TRBV29-1 and TRBJ1-5, with 9 bases fitting TRBD1. Germline trimming cut 7 bases from V and 1 base from J; bases unmatched to any gene: 2. Looked up from germline, CDR1 is SQVTM and CDR2 is ANQGSEA. The CDR3 runs to 13 residues. CDR3 in amino acids: CSAGTGSNQPQHF. CDR3 DNA sequence: TGCAGCGCCGGGACAGGGAGCAATCAGCCCCAGCATTTT. The variable domain in full, completed from reference TRBV29-1 and TRBJ1-5, reads SAVISQKPSRDICQRGTSLTIQCQVDSQVTMMFWYRQQPGQSLTLIATANQGSEATYESGFVIDKFPISRPNLTFSTLTVSNMSPEDSSIYLCSAGTGSNQPQHFGDGTRLSIL.

The chain uses TRBV2 and TRBJ2-7; 15 positions match TRBD2. Germline V CDR1 and CDR2: SNHLY, FYNNEI. The CDR3 extends over 15 amino acids. The V and J ends lost 6 bases and 3 bases, in that order; junction bases with no gene match: 3. Here the CDR3 DNA reads TGTGCCAGCAGCCCGGGACTAGCGGGGGGCTACGAGCAGTACTTC. This sequence encodes CASSPGLAGGYEQYF.

This chain joins TRBV29-1 and TRBJ1-1, with TRBD1 matching over 9 bases. V trimming: 6 bases; J trimming: 1 base; junction bases outside the gene matches: 3. Germline V gene lookup returns CDR1 SQVTM and CDR2 ANQGSEA. This CDR3 contains 13 residues. DNA for the CDR3: TGCAGCGTAGTACAGGGGGCGAACACTGAAGCTTTCTTT. As protein: CSVVQGANTEAFF.